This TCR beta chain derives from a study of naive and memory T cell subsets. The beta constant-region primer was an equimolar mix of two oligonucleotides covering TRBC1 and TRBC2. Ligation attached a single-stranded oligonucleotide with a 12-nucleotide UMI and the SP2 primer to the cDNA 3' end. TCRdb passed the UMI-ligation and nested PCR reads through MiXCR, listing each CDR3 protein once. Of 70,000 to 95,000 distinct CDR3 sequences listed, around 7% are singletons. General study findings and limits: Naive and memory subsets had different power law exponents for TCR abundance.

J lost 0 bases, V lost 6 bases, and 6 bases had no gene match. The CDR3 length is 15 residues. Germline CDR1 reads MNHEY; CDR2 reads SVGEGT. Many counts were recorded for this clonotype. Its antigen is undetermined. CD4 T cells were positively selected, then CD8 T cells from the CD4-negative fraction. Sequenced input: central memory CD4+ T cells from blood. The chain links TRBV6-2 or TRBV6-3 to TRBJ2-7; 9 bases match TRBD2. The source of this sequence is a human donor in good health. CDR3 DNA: TGTGCCAGCAGCCCCTTTAGCGGGAGCTCCTACGAGCAGTACTTC. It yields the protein CASSPFSGSSYEQYF.